This T cell receptor beta chain is drawn from a study of cytomegalovirus exposure and HLA in healthy donors. Nominally healthy donors provided the samples, though records likely missed some immune exposures. In the PCR, 60 Vbeta and 13 Jbeta primers were used. This table comes from immunoSEQ multiplex PCR, and its TCRdb copy is limited to in-frame clones, with some not included. The data show about 55,000 clones, with about three quarters seen just once and less than 3% held by the top ten. CDR3 length: 12 residues. Germline values: CDR1 GTSNPN, CDR2 SVGIG (reference sequence). Trimming removed 3 bases from V and 13 bases from J, with 18 bases in between.

The clonotype originates from a female donor in good health and CMV-seronegative. The sequencing input was PBMCs. The rearrangement uses TRBV30 and TRBJ1-1, with D perhaps matching TRBD1 (5 bases). The CDR3 is CAWRTSKGYGFF. In DNA, the CDR3 is TGTGCCTGGAGGACGAGCAAGGGGTATGGTTTCTTT.